A selection of T cell receptor beta chains follows, all from one sample in a study of T cells in narcolepsy. Libraries were prepared by immunoSEQ multiplex PCR; TCRdb keeps only in-frame clonotypes and omits some of them. The table includes around 660 clones, less than 35% detected once. These TCRs' antigens remain unknown. Sequencing was carried out using cultured CD8+ T cells from cerebrospinal fluid. Every receptor here comes from a human donor with narcolepsy. Both conserved end residues are part of each CDR3. A D gene is named only where the DNA matches it firmly. Where a row states a size, it is once, few, many or the class of an expanded clone; other rows omit it.

>17|TRBV5-5|TRBD2|TRBJ2-7|few
TGTGCCAGCAGCTTGGGGCTAGCGGGAGATTCAGGATACGAGCAGTACTTC
CASSLGLAGDSGYEQYF
>12|TRBV11-2|.|TRBJ2-5|few
TGTGCCAGCAGCTTAGCCCCCGGGACCCAGTACTTC
CASSLAPGTQYF
>18|TRBV7-7|.|TRBJ2-6|.
TGTGCCAGCAGCAAGCAGAATAGTGCACAAAGTCGGGCCAACGTCCTGACTTTC
CASSKQNSAQSRANVLTF
>16|TRBV5-8|.|TRBJ1-2|once
TGTGCCAGCGGTCAGACTAATCCACGAAAGACCTATGGCTACACCTTC
CASGQTNPRKTYGYTF
>13|TRBV4-3|TRBD1|TRBJ1-3|large
TGCGCCAGCAGCCTAGGGGGCCCGAACACCATATATTTT
CASSLGGPNTIYF
>11|TRBV4-2|.|TRBJ1-2|few
TGTGCCAGCAGCTTTCACCAATTCTACACCTTC
CASSFHQFYTF
>16|TRBV5-6|TRBD2|TRBJ2-1|.
TGTGCCAGCAGCTTGGCTAGCGGGGGGGCCGTCCATGAGCAGTTCTTC
CASSLASGGAVHEQFF
>14|TRBV11-3|.|TRBJ2-2|.
TGTGCCAGCAGCGAAGGGTTGAACACCGGGGAGCTGTTTTTT
CASSEGLNTGELFF
>15|TRBV4-2|.|TRBJ1-5|few
TGTGCCAGCAGCGAAGATCGTGGGGTCGGGCAGCCCCAGCATTTT
CASSEDRGVGQPQHF
>11|TRBV6-6|.|TRBJ1-1|few
TGTGCCGGCGGGGAGAACACTGAAGCTTTCTTT
CAGGENTEAFF
>15|TRBV7-3|.|TRBJ2-3|.
TGTGCCAGCAGCGTCCAGGGGGGGAACACAGATACGCAGTATTTT
CASSVQGGNTDTQYF
>13|TRBV11-2|.|TRBJ2-5|.
TGTGCCAGCAGCCAAGACTTTCAAGAGACCCAGTACTTC
CASSQDFQETQYF
>18|TRBV27|TRBD2|TRBJ2-7|.
TGTGCCAGCAGTTTATTGTGGACTAGCGGGGGGGCTGCCTACGAGCAGCACTTC
CASSLLWTSGGAAYEQHF
>16|TRBV4-1|.|TRBJ2-7|few
TGCGCCAGCAGCCTCACTACAGCGGATGGTCCCTACGAGCAGTACTTC
CASSLTTADGPYEQYF
>17|TRBV5-7|TRBD2|TRBJ2-7|.
TGTGCCAGCAGCTTGGGGCTAGCGGGAGATTCAGGATACGAGCAGTACTTC
CASSLGLAGDSGYEQYF
>14|TRBV7-9|.|TRBJ2-7|.
TGTGCTAGCAGCACGACAGAGGCTCCCTACGAGCAGTACTTC
CASSTTEAPYEQYF
>12|TRBV11-1|.|TRBJ1-4|.
TGTGCCAGCAGCTTAGACGGTGAAAAACTGTTTTTT
CASSLDGEKLFF
>16|TRBV7-6|TRBD1|TRBJ1-1|.
TGTGCCAGCAGCTTAGAACTGACAGGGGTCGGCACTGAAGCTTTCTTT
CASSLELTGVGTEAFF
>11|TRBV11-2|.|TRBJ1-2|once
TGTGCCAGCAGCTTTCACCAATTCTACACCTTC
CASSFHQFYTF
>14|TRBV7-9|.|TRBJ2-3|few
TGCGCCAGCAGCCAATATTGGTCAGCAGATACGCAGTATTTT
CASSQYWSADTQYF
>18|TRBV7-6|TRBD1|TRBJ1-1|.
TGTGCCAGCAGCCGAACGATGGGAGAACAGGGGGTGAACACTGAAGCTTTCTTT
CASSRTMGEQGVNTEAFF
>14|TRBV5-2|.|TRBJ1-2|.
TGTGCCAGCAGCTTGTCGGATGTCAACTATGGCTACACCTTC
CASSLSDVNYGYTF
>11|TRBV5-8|.|TRBJ2-1|.
TGTGCCAGCAGTCAGGGCAATGAGCAGTTCTTC
CASSQGNEQFF
>14|TRBV6-6|.|TRBJ2-5|.
TGTGCCAGCAGTCCCGGGATCTCTGGAGAGACCCAGTACTTC
CASSPGISGETQYF
>15|TRBV5-3|TRBD1|TRBJ1-2|.
TGTGCCAGCAGCGCCTCGGGACAGGGTACCTTTGGCTACACCTTC
CASSASGQGTFGYTF
>14|TRBV5-1|.|TRBJ1-2|few
TGTGCCAGCAGCTTGTCGGATGTCAACTATGGCTACACCTTC
CASSLSDVNYGYTF
>18|TRBV27|TRBD2|TRBJ2-7|.
TGTGCCTGCTGTTTATCGTGGACTAGCGGGGGGGCTACCTACGAGCAGTACTTC
CACCLSWTSGGATYEQYF
>14|TRBV5-5|.|TRBJ1-2|.
TGTGCCAGCAGCTTGTCGGATGTCAACTATGGCTACACCTTC
CASSLSDVNYGYTF
>13|TRBV2|.|TRBJ2-5|.
TGTGCCAGCAGCCAAGACTTTCAAGAGACCCAGTACTTC
CASSQDFQETQYF
>15|TRBV5-4|TRBD1|TRBJ2-7|.
TGCGCCAGCAGCCAAGAGAGGGGGCTTGAGTACGAGCAGTACTTC
CASSQERGLEYEQYF
>15|TRBV11-1|TRBD1|TRBJ2-7|.
TGTGCCAGCAGGAGTGGGGACAGGCGACCCTACGAGCAGTACTTC
CASRSGDRRPYEQYF
>15|TRBV11-2|.|TRBJ1-3|.
TGTGCCAGCAGCTTAGCCCCCGGGGTTGGAAACACCATATATTTT
CASSLAPGVGNTIYF
>15|TRBV7-8|.|TRBJ1-3|.
TGTGCCAGCAGCTTAGCCCCCGGGGTTGGAAACACCATATATTTT
CASSLAPGVGNTIYF